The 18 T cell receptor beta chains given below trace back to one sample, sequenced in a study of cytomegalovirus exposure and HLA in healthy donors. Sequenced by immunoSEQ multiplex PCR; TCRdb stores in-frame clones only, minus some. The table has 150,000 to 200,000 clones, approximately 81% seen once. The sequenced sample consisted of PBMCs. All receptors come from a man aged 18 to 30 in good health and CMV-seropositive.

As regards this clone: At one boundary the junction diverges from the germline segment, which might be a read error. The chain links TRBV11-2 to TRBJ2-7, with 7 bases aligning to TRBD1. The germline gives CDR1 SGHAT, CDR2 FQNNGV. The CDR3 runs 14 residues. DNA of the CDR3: TGTGCCAGCAGATTAGGGGGCCCCAGCTACGAGCAGTACTTC. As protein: CASRLGGPSYEQYF. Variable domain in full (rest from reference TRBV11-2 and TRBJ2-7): EAGVAQSPRYKIIEKRQSVAFWCNPISGHATLYWYQQILGQGPKLLIQFQNNGVVDDSQLPKDRFSAERLKGVDSTLKIQPAKLEDSAVYLCASRLGGPSYEQYFGPGTRLTVT.

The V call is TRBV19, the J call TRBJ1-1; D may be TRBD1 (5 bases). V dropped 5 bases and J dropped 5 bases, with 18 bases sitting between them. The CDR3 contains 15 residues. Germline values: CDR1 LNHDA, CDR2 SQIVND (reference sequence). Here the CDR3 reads CASSPGGNSWTEAFF. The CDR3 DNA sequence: TGTGCCAGTAGTCCCGGGGGGAATTCATGGACTGAAGCTTTCTTT.

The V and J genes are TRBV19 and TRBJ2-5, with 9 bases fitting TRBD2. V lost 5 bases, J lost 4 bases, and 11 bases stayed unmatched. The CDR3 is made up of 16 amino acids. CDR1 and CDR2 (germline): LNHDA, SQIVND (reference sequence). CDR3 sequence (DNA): TGTGCCAGTAGTTGGGGCGGGGGGGCCGTTGGAGAGACCCAGTACTTC. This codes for CASSWGGGAVGETQYF. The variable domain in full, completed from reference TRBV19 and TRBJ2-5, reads DGGITQSPKYLFRKEGQNVTLSCEQNLNHDAMYWYRQDPGQGLRLIYYSQIVNDFQKGDIAEGYSVSREKKESFPLTVTSAQKNPTAFYLCASSWGGGAVGETQYFGPGTRLLVL.

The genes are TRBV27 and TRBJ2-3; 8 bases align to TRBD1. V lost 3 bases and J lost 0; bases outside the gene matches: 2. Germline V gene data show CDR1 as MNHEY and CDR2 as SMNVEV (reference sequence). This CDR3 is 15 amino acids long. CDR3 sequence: CASSLTGASTDTQYF. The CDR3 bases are TGTGCCAGCAGTTTGACAGGGGCCAGCACAGATACGCAGTATTTT.

CDR3 protein: CASSFERSGNTIYF. The CDR3 DNA reads as TGTGCCAGCAGTTTCGAGAGGTCCGGAAACACCATATATTTT. J is TRBJ1-3 and V is TRBV28; no reliable D call. The CDR3 length is 14 residues. The germline gives CDR1 MDHEN, CDR2 SYDVKM. Trimming cost V 3 bases and J 4 bases, with 10 bases left between them. Looking up the rest from reference TRBV28 and TRBJ1-3 gives the full variable domain: DVKVTQSSRYLVKRTGEKVFLECVQDMDHENMFWYRQDPGLGLRLIYFSYDVKMKEKGDIPEGYSVSREKKERFSLILESASTNQTSMYLCASSFERSGNTIYFGEGSWLTVV.

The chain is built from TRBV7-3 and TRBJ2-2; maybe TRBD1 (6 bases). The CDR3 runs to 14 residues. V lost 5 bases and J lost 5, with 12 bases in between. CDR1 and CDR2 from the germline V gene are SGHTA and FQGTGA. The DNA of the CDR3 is TGTGCCAGCAGCCTAGGACAGTTAACCGGGGAGCTGTTTTTT. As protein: CASSLGQLTGELFF. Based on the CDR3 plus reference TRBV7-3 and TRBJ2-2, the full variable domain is GAGVSQTPSNKVTEKGKYVELRCDPISGHTALYWYRQSLGQGPEFLIYFQGTGAADDSGLPNDRFFAVRPEGSVSTLKIQRTERGDSAVYLCASSLGQLTGELFFGEGSRLTVL.

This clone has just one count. CDR3 in amino acids: CAWSLGRGNQPQHF. The CDR3, as DNA: TGTGCCTGGAGTTTGGGGCGAGGCAATCAGCCCCAGCATTTT. This rearrangement joins TRBV30 to TRBJ1-5, with a possible D match to TRBD1 (5 bases). Trimming removed 2 bases at V and 2 bases at J, with 10 bases between. This CDR3 is 14 amino acids long. Germline values: CDR1 GTSNPN, CDR2 SVGIG (reference sequence).

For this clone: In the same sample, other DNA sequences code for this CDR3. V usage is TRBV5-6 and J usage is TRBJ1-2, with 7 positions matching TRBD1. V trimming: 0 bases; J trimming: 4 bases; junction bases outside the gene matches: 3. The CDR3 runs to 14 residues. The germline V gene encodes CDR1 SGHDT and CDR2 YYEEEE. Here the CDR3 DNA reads TGTGCCAGCAGCTTGGGACAGGGTATCTATGGCTACACCTTC. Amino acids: CASSLGQGIYGYTF.

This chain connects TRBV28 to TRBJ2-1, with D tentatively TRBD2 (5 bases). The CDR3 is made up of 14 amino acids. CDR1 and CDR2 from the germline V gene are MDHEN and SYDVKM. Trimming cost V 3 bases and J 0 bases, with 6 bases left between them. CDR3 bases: TGTGCCAGCAGTTTCGCGGGCTCCTACAATGAGCAGTTCTTC. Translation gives CASSFAGSYNEQFF.

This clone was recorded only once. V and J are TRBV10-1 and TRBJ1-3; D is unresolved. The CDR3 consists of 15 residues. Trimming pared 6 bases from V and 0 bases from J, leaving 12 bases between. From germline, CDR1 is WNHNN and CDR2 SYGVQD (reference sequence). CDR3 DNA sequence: TGCGCCAGCAGGGGTCAGGTAAACTCTGGAAACACCATATATTTT. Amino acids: CASRGQVNSGNTIYF.

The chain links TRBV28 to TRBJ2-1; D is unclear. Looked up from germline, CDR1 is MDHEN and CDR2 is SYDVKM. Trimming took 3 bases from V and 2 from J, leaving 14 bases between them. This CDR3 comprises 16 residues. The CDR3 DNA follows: TGTGCCAGCAGTTTTCGAGGTGCGCTGACCTACAATGAGCAGTTCTTC. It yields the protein CASSFRGALTYNEQFF.

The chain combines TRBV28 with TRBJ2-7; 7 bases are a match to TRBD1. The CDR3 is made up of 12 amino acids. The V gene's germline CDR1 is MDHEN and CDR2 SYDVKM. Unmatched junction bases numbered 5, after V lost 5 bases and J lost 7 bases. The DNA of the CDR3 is TGTGCCAGCAGTCAGACAGGGAGAGAGCAGTACTTC. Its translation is CASSQTGREQYF.

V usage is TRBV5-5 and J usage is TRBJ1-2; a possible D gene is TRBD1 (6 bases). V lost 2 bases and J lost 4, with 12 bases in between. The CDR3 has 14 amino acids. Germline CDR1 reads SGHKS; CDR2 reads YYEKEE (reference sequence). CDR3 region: CASSFNAGAYGYTF. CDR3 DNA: TGTGCCAGCAGCTTTAACGCAGGGGCCTATGGCTACACCTTC.

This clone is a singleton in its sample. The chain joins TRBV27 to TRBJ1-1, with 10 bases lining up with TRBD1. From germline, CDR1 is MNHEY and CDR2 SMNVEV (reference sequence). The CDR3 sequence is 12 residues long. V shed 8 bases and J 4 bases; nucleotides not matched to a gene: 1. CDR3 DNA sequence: TGTGCCAGCTGGACAGGGGGCACTGAAGCTTTCTTT. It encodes CASWTGGTEAFF.

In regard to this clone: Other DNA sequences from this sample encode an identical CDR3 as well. Written as DNA, the CDR3 is TGTGCCAGCAGTTTGGGGGGTTACGAGCAGTACTTC. It codes for CASSLGGYEQYF. The rearrangement joins TRBV28 to TRBJ2-7, with TRBD2 as a possible D gene (6 bases). Looked up from germline, CDR1 is MDHEN and CDR2 is SYDVKM. The CDR3 is made up of 12 amino acids. Trimming stripped 3 bases from V and 4 bases from J, with 7 bases between.

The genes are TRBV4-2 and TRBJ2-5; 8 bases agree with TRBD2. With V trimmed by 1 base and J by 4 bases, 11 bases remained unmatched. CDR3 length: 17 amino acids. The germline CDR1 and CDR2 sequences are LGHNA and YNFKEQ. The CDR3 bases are TGTGCCAGCAGCCAAGCTCTATCCGGGCTAGCGGGAGAGACCCAGTACTTC. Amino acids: CASSQALSGLAGETQYF.

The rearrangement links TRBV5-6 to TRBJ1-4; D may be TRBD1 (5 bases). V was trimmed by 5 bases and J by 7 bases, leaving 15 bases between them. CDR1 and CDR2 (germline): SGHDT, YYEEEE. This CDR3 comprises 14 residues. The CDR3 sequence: CASRQLDRSEKLFF. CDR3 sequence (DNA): TGTGCCAGCAGACAACTCGACAGAAGTGAAAAACTGTTTTTT.

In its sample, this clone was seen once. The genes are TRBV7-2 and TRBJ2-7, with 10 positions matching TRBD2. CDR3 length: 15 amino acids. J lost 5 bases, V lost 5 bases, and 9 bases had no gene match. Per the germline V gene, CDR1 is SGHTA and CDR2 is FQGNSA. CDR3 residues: CASSDPPSGGDEQYF. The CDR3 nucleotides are TGTGCCAGCAGCGACCCCCCTAGCGGGGGCGACGAGCAGTACTTC.